The next 22 T cell receptor beta chains were all read from a single sample in a study of CD8 T cells in Susac syndrome. With random hexamers, reverse transcription was performed on roughly 0.45 to 1 ug of RNA. TCRdb reprocessed the immunoSEQ multiplex PCR reads with MiXCR, giving one entry per CDR3 protein. Of about 150,000 distinct CDR3 sequences in the sample, 85% to 95% were seen once. Sample: CD4+ T cells from PBMCs. These TCRs come from a human donor with multiple sclerosis.

In this sample, this clonotype turned up once. The chain is built from TRBV12-3 or TRBV12-4 and TRBJ1-5; 9 nucleotides line up with TRBD1. V trimming: 0 bases; J trimming: 6 bases; junction bases outside the gene matches: 3. This CDR3 region has 15 residues. Here the CDR3 reads CASSLAGQGGQPQHF. As DNA, the CDR3 is TGTGCCAGCAGTTTAGCGGGACAGGGAGGTCAGCCCCAGCATTTT.

The V gene is TRBV5-1, the J gene TRBJ2-3; TRBD2 matches at 9 bases. The CDR3 has 13 amino acids. Per the germline V gene, CDR1 is SGHRS and CDR2 is YFSETQ. V trimming: 7 bases; J trimming: 5 bases; junction bases outside the gene matches: 5. The CDR3, as DNA: TGCGCCAGCCGTAGCGGGAGCGAAGATACGCAGTATTTT. The encoded protein is CASRSGSEDTQYF. The full variable domain, rest sourced from reference TRBV5-1 and TRBJ2-3, is KAGVTQTPRYLIKTRGQQVTLSCSPISGHRSVSWYQQTPGQGLQFLFEYFSETQRNKGNFPGRFSGRQFSNSRSEMNVSTLELGDSALYLCASRSGSEDTQYFGPGTRLTVL.

This clonotype appeared a single time. The genes are TRBV10-3 and TRBJ2-5; no definite D call. CDR1 and CDR2 from the germline V gene are ENHRY and SYGVKD. Trimming left V 2 bases short and J 8 bases short, with 15 bases between. CDR3 length: 14 amino acids. The CDR3 DNA sequence: TGTGCCATCAGTGAGGATTCTGTGGTGGTCACCCAGTACTTC. Protein: CAISEDSVVVTQYF.

This chain uses TRBV20-1 with TRBJ2-7; 8 nucleotides match TRBD2. From germline, CDR1 is DFQATT and CDR2 SNEGSKA (reference sequence). The CDR3 length is 13 residues. After removal of 0 bases from V and 9 bases from J, the junction contained 7 bases not matched to a gene. The CDR3 spells CSARDRTGGAQYF. For the CDR3, the DNA is TGCAGTGCTAGAGATCGAACGGGAGGGGCGCAGTACTTC.

The rearrangement links TRBV6-1 to TRBJ1-5; D not certain. From germline, CDR1 is MNHNS and CDR2 SASEGT. The CDR3 runs to 13 residues. With 4 bases removed from V and 7 bases from J, the gap between germline ends came to 11 bases. The CDR3 region is CASSVGPGQPQHF. CDR3 bases: TGTGCCAGCAGTGTGGGTCCGGGGCAGCCCCAGCATTTT.

CDR3 bases: TGTGCCAGCAGCGTAGGCAGCGGGAGGGCCGGGGAGACCCAGTACTTC. This translates into CASSVGSGRAGETQYF. The chain carries TRBV9 and TRBJ2-5, with 10 nucleotides matching TRBD2. The CDR3 has 16 amino acids. Germline assignment: CDR1 SGDLS and CDR2 YYNGEE. Trimming removed 0 bases from V and 5 bases from J; junction bases left unmatched: 7.

The chain couples TRBV18 to TRBJ1-1; possible D gene TRBD1, 6 bases. This CDR3 spans 12 amino acids. The V and J ends lost 3 bases and 8 bases respectively, with 10 bases between them. Per germline, CDR1 KGHSH and CDR2 LQKENI. The DNA for the CDR3 is TGTGCCAGCTCACCCGAGGGGGTAGAAGCTTTCTTT. Translating it yields CASSPEGVEAFF. Based on the CDR3 plus reference TRBV18 and TRBJ1-1, the full variable domain is NAGVMQNPRHLVRRRGQEARLRCSPMKGHSHVYWYRQLPEEGLKFMVYLQKENIIDESGMPKERFSAEFPKEGPSILRIQQVVRGDSAAYFCASSPEGVEAFFGQGTRLTVV.

The chain carries TRBV27 and TRBJ1-5; TRBD1 matches 9 bases. The CDR3 totals 16 residues. The germline V gene encodes CDR1 MNHEY and CDR2 SMNVEV (reference sequence). V trimming: 6 bases; J trimming: 5 bases; junction bases outside the gene matches: 11. The CDR3 coding sequence is TGTGCCAGCAGGCGTACCACAGGGGGCTTTTATCAGCCCCAGCATTTT. Translating gives CASRRTTGGFYQPQHF.

The V call is TRBV7-9, the J call TRBJ2-1, with D maybe TRBD2 (6 bases). V was pared by 8 bases and J by 2 bases, with 16 bases between. The CDR3 has 15 residues. The V gene's germline CDR1 is SEHNR and CDR2 FQNEAQ (reference sequence). CDR3 DNA: TGTGCCAGCCCAAAACCGGAGGGGCCCTACAATGAGCAGTTCTTC. Its protein is CASPKPEGPYNEQFF.

This rearrangement joins TRBV6-1 to TRBJ2-5, with 8 bases that match TRBD1. This CDR3 contains 16 residues. In germline, CDR1 is MNHNS, CDR2 SASEGT. V was clipped by 2 bases and J by 5 bases; unmatched bases: 10. DNA for the CDR3: TGTGCCAGCAGTGAACCGAAGCCAGGGGGCGCGGAGACCCAGTACTTC. This codes for CASSEPKPGGAETQYF.

This chain joins TRBV5-1 and TRBJ1-1; D not certain. Germline V lookup: CDR1 SGHRS, CDR2 YFSETQ. The CDR3 extends over 15 amino acids. V lost 3 bases, J lost 5 bases, and 17 bases lay in between. The CDR3 DNA reads as TGCGCCAGCAGCTCCCCGCGAGACGGGGATACTGAAGCTTTCTTT. Translating it yields CASSSPRDGDTEAFF.

The gene calls are TRBV12-3 or TRBV12-4 and TRBJ2-1, with 11 bases matching TRBD1. The CDR3 runs to 15 residues. With V trimmed by 5 bases and J by 9 bases, 9 bases remained unmatched. The CDR3 region is CASSRETGTGGEQFF. Here the CDR3 DNA reads TGTGCCAGCAGTCGTGAAACCGGGACAGGGGGTGAGCAGTTCTTC.

The chain is built from TRBV7-8 and TRBJ2-7; TRBD1 agrees at 9 bases. Looked up from germline, CDR1 is SGHVS and CDR2 is FQNEAQ. V shed 4 bases and J 4 bases; nucleotides not matched to a gene: 5. The CDR3 loop spans 14 amino acids. The CDR3 coding sequence is TGTGCCAGCAGCTCAAGACAGGGGGATTACGAGCAGTACTTC. It codes for CASSSRQGDYEQYF. Filled out from reference TRBV7-8 and TRBJ2-7, the complete variable domain reads GAGVSQSPRYKVAKRGQDVALRCDPISGHVSLFWYQQALGQGPEFLTYFQNEAQLDKSGLPSDRFFAERPEGSVSTLKIQRTQQEDSAVYLCASSSRQGDYEQYFGPGTRLTVT.

The V and J genes are TRBV24-1 and TRBJ1-2; D gene unclear. The CDR3 has 13 amino acids. V was trimmed by 6 bases and J by 4 bases, leaving 11 bases between them. In germline, CDR1 is KGHDR, CDR2 SFDVKD. CDR3 loop: CATSRGGIYGYTF. The CDR3 DNA sequence: TGTGCCACCAGTCGGGGAGGAATCTATGGCTACACCTTC.

This CDR3 reads CATSDPQGWAYNEQFF. In nucleotides, the CDR3 is TGTGCCACCAGTGATCCCCAGGGTTGGGCCTACAATGAGCAGTTCTTC. The rearrangement uses TRBV24-1 and TRBJ2-1; D may be TRBD1 (5 bases). The CDR3 runs to 16 residues. Per germline, CDR1 KGHDR and CDR2 SFDVKD. Between the trimmed V and J ends, which lost 3 bases and 2 bases, there was a span of 13 bases.

The genes are TRBV19 and TRBJ1-2; unclear D gene. Trimming took off 5 bases at V and 6 bases at J, with 10 bases between the two ends. CDR1 LNHDA and CDR2 SQIVND come from the germline V gene (reference sequence). The CDR3 contains 12 residues. The CDR3 bases are TGTGCCAGTAGTGAGAGGGAGAATGGCTACACCTTC. Translated: CASSERENGYTF.

The V call is TRBV15, the J call TRBJ2-5, with 9 bases that match TRBD2. V gave up 0 bases and J gave up 4 bases; unmatched junction bases: 6. The length of the CDR3 is 16 residues. The germline CDR1 and CDR2 sequences are LNHNV and YYDKDF (reference sequence). The CDR3 DNA is TGTGCCACCAGCAGAGATCTGGTAGCGGGAGCAGAGACCCAGTACTTC. Translating gives CATSRDLVAGAETQYF.

This chain uses TRBV30 with TRBJ2-3, with TRBD2 as a possible D gene (7 bases). CDR1 and CDR2 (germline): GTSNPN, SVGIG (reference sequence). The CDR3 runs 12 residues. Trimming stripped 5 bases from V and 2 bases from J, with 8 bases between. CDR3 nucleotides: TGTGCCTGGGGGGGGGCCACAGATACGCAGTATTTT. This sequence encodes CAWGGATDTQYF.

This rearrangement joins TRBV29-1 to TRBJ2-5, with D perhaps TRBD1 or TRBD2 (5 bases each). The germline V gene has CDR1 SQVTM and CDR2 ANQGSEA. Between the trimmed V and J ends, which lost 4 bases and 9 bases, there was a span of 21 bases. The CDR3 contains 14 residues. This CDR3 is CSVGQSGTGWAQYF. The CDR3 coding sequence is TGCAGCGTTGGTCAATCGGGAACAGGATGGGCCCAGTACTTC.

The V call is TRBV28, the J call TRBJ2-7; the match to TRBD2 covers 8 bases. The V segment lost 10 bases and the J segment 0 bases; nucleotides outside the gene matches: 8. Per germline, CDR1 MDHEN and CDR2 SYDVKM. The CDR3 spans 14 residues. The CDR3 spells CATWGGTSSYEQYF. The CDR3 DNA is TGTGCCACTTGGGGCGGGACTAGCTCCTACGAGCAGTACTTC.

This chain connects TRBV25-1 to TRBJ2-3, with 8 bases matching TRBD1. The CDR3 covers 14 residues. Trimming took 2 bases from V and 3 from J; bases not matched to a gene: 1. Germline lookup yields CDR1 MGHDK and CDR2 SYGVNS. The CDR3 loop is CASSEQGATDTQYF. CDR3 in DNA: TGTGCCAGCAGTGAACAGGGGGCAACAGATACGCAGTATTTT.

This rearrangement joins TRBV29-1 to TRBJ1-3; D ambiguous. This CDR3 contains 11 residues. The germline CDR1 and CDR2 sequences are SQVTM and ANQGSEA. The V end was cut by 2 bases, the J end by 4 bases, with 3 bases between. The CDR3 sequence: CSVERGNTIYF. The CDR3 coding sequence is TGCAGCGTTGAACGGGGAAACACCATATATTTT.